A selection of T cell receptor beta chains follows, all from one sample in a study of T cells in Graves' hyperthyroidism and ophthalmopathy. TCRdb called the multiplex PCR reads again in MiXCR, with one record for every CDR3 protein. The sample records some 350,000 distinct CDR3 sequences, around 15% being singletons. Sequenced: blood. These receptors all stem from a woman in her fifties or sixties with Graves' ophthalmopathy. CDR3s include the opening cysteine and the closing phenylalanine or tryptophan. A D gene is named only where the DNA matches it firmly. Clone sizes are given selectively: once, few, many, or a class where the clone is expanded.

V: TRBV2; D: TRBD2; J: TRBJ2-3; size: many; CDR3: CASSEEGTNTDTQYF; DNA: TGTGCCAGCAGTGAAGAGGGGACTAACACAGATACGCAGTATTTT
V: TRBV20-1; D: -; J: TRBJ1-5; size: many; CDR3: CSAREAGQQPQHF; DNA: TGCAGTGCTAGAGAGGCGGGACAACAGCCCCAGCATTTT
V: TRBV6-2/TRBV6-3; D: TRBD1; J: TRBJ1-1; size: -; CDR3: CASSRLDRVGGTEAFF; DNA: TGTGCCAGCAGCCGACTGGACAGGGTAGGTGGGACTGAAGCTTTCTTT
V: TRBV6-1; D: -; J: TRBJ2-5; size: -; CDR3: CASSGNRGLPGTQYF; DNA: TGTGCCAGCAGTGGGAACAGGGGACTCCCGGGGACCCAGTACTTC
V: TRBV2; D: TRBD2; J: TRBJ2-3; size: many; CDR3: CASQGAPSGRTDTQYF; DNA: TGTGCCAGCCAAGGGGCTCCTAGCGGTCGCACAGATACGCAGTATTTT
V: TRBV28; D: -; J: TRBJ1-4; size: -; CDR3: CASQTGGEKLFF; DNA: TGTGCCAGCCAGACCGGTGGTGAAAAACTGTTTTTT
V: TRBV6-9; D: -; J: TRBJ1-3; size: few; CDR3: CASSYTGNTIYF; DNA: TGTGCCAGCAGTTATACGGGAAACACCATATATTTT
V: TRBV28; D: TRBD2; J: TRBJ2-7; size: many; CDR3: CASSLGAAGTSDRYEQYF; DNA: TGTGCCAGCAGTTTAGGGGCCGCTGGGACTAGCGACCGTTACGAGCAGTACTTC
V: TRBV28; D: TRBD2; J: TRBJ2-3; size: many; CDR3: CASTTSGIVGDTQYF; DNA: TGTGCCAGCACTACTAGCGGGATCGTCGGAGATACGCAGTATTTT
V: TRBV20-1; D: TRBD2; J: TRBJ2-7; size: many; CDR3: CSASRTSGRSYEQYF; DNA: TGCAGTGCTAGTAGAACTAGCGGGCGGTCCTACGAGCAGTACTTC
V: TRBV2; D: TRBD1; J: TRBJ2-2; size: many; CDR3: CASGGQAVGELFF; DNA: TGTGCCAGCGGTGGACAGGCTGTCGGGGAGCTGTTTTTT
V: TRBV7-2; D: -; J: TRBJ2-5; size: -; CDR3: CASSSTIQETQYF; DNA: TGTGCCAGCAGCAGCACCATTCAAGAGACCCAGTACTTC
V: TRBV28; D: TRBD2; J: TRBJ2-5; size: many; CDR3: CASSPGLGSKETQYF; DNA: TGTGCCAGCAGCCCCGGACTAGGAAGCAAAGAGACCCAGTACTTC
V: TRBV29-1; D: TRBD1; J: TRBJ2-7; size: -; CDR3: CSVENDRGREQYF; DNA: TGCAGCGTTGAAAATGACAGGGGGCGCGAGCAGTACTTC
V: TRBV29-1; D: -; J: TRBJ2-3; size: few; CDR3: CSAAQGSTDTQYF; DNA: TGCAGCGCTGCCCAGGGAAGCACAGATACGCAGTATTTT
V: TRBV2; D: TRBD2; J: TRBJ2-1; size: many; CDR3: CASSPTSGSLVEQFF; DNA: TGTGCCAGCAGTCCAACTAGCGGATCTTTGGTTGAGCAGTTCTTC
V: TRBV4-1; D: -; J: TRBJ1-3; size: many; CDR3: CASSRGSGNTIYF; DNA: TGCGCCAGCTCCAGGGGATCGGGAAACACCATATATTTT
V: TRBV2; D: -; J: TRBJ2-1; size: -; CDR3: CASSVRGQYNEQFF; DNA: TGTGCCAGCAGTGTCAGGGGCCAGTACAATGAGCAGTTCTTC
V: TRBV5-1; D: -; J: TRBJ2-3; size: many; CDR3: CASSLADTTDTQYF; DNA: TGCGCCAGCAGCTTGGCCGACACCACAGATACGCAGTATTTT
V: TRBV19; D: -; J: TRBJ2-1; size: few; CDR3: CASSMGTFSEQFF; DNA: TGTGCCAGTAGTATGGGGACATTTAGTGAGCAGTTCTTC
V: TRBV10-3; D: TRBD2; J: TRBJ2-7; size: many; CDR3: CAISEQREGLHEQYF; DNA: TGTGCCATCAGTGAGCAGCGGGAGGGCCTCCACGAGCAGTACTTC
V: TRBV3-1; D: TRBD2; J: TRBJ2-1; size: many; CDR3: CASSWTSGEKNEQFF; DNA: TGTGCCAGCAGCTGGACTAGCGGGGAGAAGAATGAGCAGTTCTTC
V: TRBV2; D: -; J: TRBJ2-5; size: many; CDR3: CASREGAGGETQYF; DNA: TGTGCCAGCAGGGAGGGGGCGGGGGGTGAGACCCAGTACTTC
V: TRBV2; D: -; J: TRBJ2-2; size: many; CDR3: CASQILTARISGELFF; DNA: TGTGCCAGTCAAATTTTGACAGCCAGAATTTCCGGGGAGCTGTTTTTT
V: TRBV13; D: -; J: TRBJ2-7; size: many; CDR3: CASKSSAFPYEQYF; DNA: TGTGCCAGCAAGTCTTCGGCTTTCCCCTACGAGCAGTACTTC
V: TRBV27; D: -; J: TRBJ2-3; size: -; CDR3: CANSLGVGTDTQYF; DNA: TGTGCCAACAGTCTAGGGGTGGGGACAGATACGCAGTATTTT
V: TRBV5-1; D: TRBD2; J: TRBJ2-1; size: many; CDR3: CASSEYQRGGNEQFF; DNA: TGCGCCAGCAGCGAATATCAGCGGGGGGGGAATGAGCAGTTCTTC
V: TRBV3-1; D: -; J: TRBJ2-7; size: many; CDR3: CASSLGVLGLGSYEQYF; DNA: TGTGCCAGCAGCCTCGGAGTTCTGGGACTTGGGTCCTACGAGCAGTACTTC
V: TRBV11-2; D: -; J: TRBJ1-5; size: -; CDR3: CASSLGPTRGYPPQHF; DNA: TGTGCCAGCAGCTTAGGCCCAACCAGGGGATATCCGCCCCAGCATTTT
V: TRBV9; D: -; J: TRBJ1-2; size: many; CDR3: CASSVEKRWGAGYTF; DNA: TGTGCCAGCAGCGTAGAAAAGAGGTGGGGGGCCGGCTACACCTTC
V: TRBV7-9; D: TRBD2; J: TRBJ2-1; size: many; CDR3: CASSLHSGASYNEQFF; DNA: TGTGCCAGCAGCTTACATAGCGGGGCCTCCTACAATGAGCAGTTCTTC
V: TRBV28; D: TRBD1; J: TRBJ1-5; size: -; CDR3: CASSLNRGGDNQPQHF; DNA: TGTGCCAGCAGTTTAAACAGGGGGGGGGACAATCAGCCCCAGCATTTT
V: TRBV14; D: TRBD2; J: TRBJ2-3; size: few; CDR3: CASTLGLADTQYF; DNA: TGTGCCAGCACCCTCGGACTAGCGGATACGCAGTATTTT
V: TRBV29-1; D: TRBD2; J: TRBJ2-5; size: many; CDR3: CSVVSGVETQYF; DNA: TGCAGCGTTGTGAGCGGGGTAGAGACCCAGTACTTC
V: TRBV20-1; D: -; J: TRBJ2-1; size: few; CDR3: CSAPGVEDHPPEQFF; DNA: TGCAGTGCTCCCGGGGTAGAGGACCACCCCCCTGAGCAGTTCTTC
V: TRBV24-1; D: TRBD2; J: TRBJ2-1; size: few; CDR3: CATRGTREGHEQFF; DNA: TGTGCCACCAGAGGGACTAGGGAAGGCCATGAGCAGTTCTTC
V: TRBV7-2; D: TRBD2; J: TRBJ2-3; size: many; CDR3: CASSLERPSGIKTDTQYF; DNA: TGTGCCAGCAGCTTAGAGCGCCCTAGCGGGATAAAAACAGATACGCAGTATTTT
V: TRBV10-2; D: -; J: TRBJ2-2; size: few; CDR3: CASSVSYTGELFF; DNA: TGCGCCAGCAGTGTTTCGTATACCGGGGAGCTGTTTTTT
V: TRBV7-3; D: -; J: TRBJ2-1; size: many; CDR3: CASSLGSSSYNEQFF; DNA: TGTGCCAGCAGCTTAGGGAGCAGCTCCTACAATGAGCAGTTCTTC
V: TRBV7-3; D: TRBD2; J: TRBJ2-1; size: many; CDR3: CASSLLPGLAGEVYNEQFF; DNA: TGTGCCAGCAGCCTACTCCCGGGACTAGCGGGAGAGGTTTACAATGAGCAGTTCTTC